Presented here are 14 T cell receptor beta chains from one specimen sequenced in a study of quantifying T cell responses using KT2 cells. Study as a whole: RNA was reverse transcribed with TCR alpha and beta constant-region primers.

A single-stranded UMI oligo with SP2 sequence was ligated to cDNA 3' ends. First-round PCR used about 4 cycles and beta primers RC1.1 and RC1.2 covering TRBC1 and TRBC2. TCRdb re-called the UMI-ligation and nested PCR reads with MiXCR, one entry per CDR3 protein. The sample contains over 25,000 distinct CDR3 sequences, around 10% of which appear only once. Sample: PBMCs spiked with cells of the T cell clone KT2. These TCRs come from a human donor.

This clonotype was counted only a few times. V and J are TRBV6-2 or TRBV6-3 and TRBJ2-1, with 9 positions matching TRBD1. CDR1 MNHEY and CDR2 SVGEGT come from the germline V gene. With 6 bases clipped from V and 6 bases from J, the junction kept 9 bases outside the gene matches. This CDR3 spans 15 amino acids. CDR3 nucleotides: TGTGCCAGCAGACAGTCGGGACAGGGTGGCAATGAGCAGTTCTTC. It codes for CASRQSGQGGNEQFF.

The chain couples TRBV6-6 to TRBJ2-2; D not certain. The CDR3 is 15 amino acids. V was trimmed by 5 bases and J by 4 bases, leaving 14 bases between them. Germline V gives CDR1 MNHNY, CDR2 SVGAGI (reference sequence). CDR3 in DNA: TGTGCCAGCAGTGCCCCTGGCGGTCGCACCGGGGAGCTGTTTTTT. Amino acids: CASSAPGGRTGELFF.

The genes are TRBV18 and TRBJ1-1; a weak D match, TRBD1 (5 bases). Trimming shortened V by 6 bases and J by 1 base, and 15 bases separated the two germline ends. The germline V gene has CDR1 KGHSH and CDR2 LQKENI. This CDR3 has 15 residues. The CDR3, as DNA: TGTGCCAGCTCCAGAGGGGCGGGGGAGAACACTGAAGCTTTCTTT. Translated, it gives CASSRGAGENTEAFF.

The chain recombines TRBV20-1 with TRBJ1-1; D is uncertain. Trimming shortened V by 1 base and J by 6 bases, and 12 bases separated the two germline ends. CDR1 is DFQATT and CDR2 is SNEGSKA in the germline V gene (reference sequence). The CDR3 totals 13 residues. The CDR3 nucleotides are TGCAGTGCTAGAGCCTTGGACGGACCTGAAGCTTTCTTT. It translates to CSARALDGPEAFF.

Written as DNA, the CDR3 is TGCGCCAGCAGCTTGGAGACAGATTATAATTCACCCCTCCACTTT. It specifies CASSLETDYNSPLHF. The chain employs TRBV5-1 and TRBJ1-6; tentatively, D is TRBD1 (5 bases). This CDR3 region has 15 residues. Germline CDR1 reads SGHRS; CDR2 reads YFSETQ. V shed 0 bases and J shed 4 bases, with 8 bases lying between them.

This clonotype was observed many times. The gene calls are TRBV12-5 and TRBJ1-5; 7 nucleotides agree with TRBD1. Unmatched junction bases numbered 9, after V lost 6 bases and J lost 7 bases. CDR1 and CDR2 from the germline V gene are LGHNT and FRNRAP. There are 14 residues in the CDR3. CDR3 in DNA: TGTGCTAGTGGCGGGGACAGAGTTGGGCAGCCCCAGCATTTT. Its translation: CASGGDRVGQPQHF.

This clonotype was found a few times. The chain carries TRBV7-8 and TRBJ1-2; D ambiguous. The CDR3 consists of 12 residues. Germline values: CDR1 SGHVS, CDR2 FQNEAQ. V shed 4 bases and J shed 8 bases, with 11 bases lying between them. CDR3 coding DNA: TGTGCCAGCAGCTCACTACATATGGGCTACACCTTC. Its translation is CASSSLHMGYTF.

The chain couples TRBV2 to TRBJ2-3; TRBD2 aligns across 7 bases. Per germline, CDR1 SNHLY and CDR2 FYNNEI. J gave up 2 bases and V 6 bases, and 8 bases lay outside the gene matches. The CDR3 contains 15 residues. Here the CDR3 reads CASRRSGADTDTQYF. For the CDR3, the DNA is TGTGCCAGCAGAAGGAGCGGGGCGGACACAGATACGCAGTATTTT.

At least ten counts were recorded for this clonotype. V and J are TRBV7-6 and TRBJ1-6; D unresolved. Trimming shortened V by 5 bases and J by 7 bases, and 6 bases separated the two germline ends. CDR1 is SGHVS and CDR2 is FNYEAQ in the germline V gene. This CDR3 has 12 residues. CDR3 coding DNA: TGTGCCAGCAGCCACCCCAATTCACCCCTCCACTTT. This encodes CASSHPNSPLHF.

This clonotype is categorized as medium-sized. The genes are TRBV12-3 or TRBV12-4 and TRBJ2-1; 8 nucleotides align to TRBD2. The CDR3 covers 16 residues. J was trimmed by 0 bases and V by 10 bases; bases with no gene match: 11. CDR3 in amino acids: CATPSREGSSYNEQFF. The CDR3 nucleotides are TGTGCCACCCCTAGCCGGGAGGGGAGCTCCTACAATGAGCAGTTCTTC.

By frequency in the sample, this clonotype is medium-sized. The gene calls are TRBV7-6 and TRBJ2-7; perhaps TRBD2 as D (5 bases). Per the germline V gene, CDR1 is SGHVS and CDR2 is FNYEAQ. V lost 4 bases, J lost 4 bases, and 11 bases lay in between. CDR3 length equals 13 residues. The CDR3 spells CASSSEAGYEQYF. The CDR3 bases are TGTGCCAGCAGCTCCGAGGCGGGTTACGAGCAGTACTTC.

Ten or more counts support this clonotype. The gene calls are TRBV12-3 or TRBV12-4 and TRBJ2-6; no clear D gene. V lost 4 bases and J 0 bases, leaving 10 bases between the germline ends. The CDR3 covers 16 residues. The chain's CDR3 is CASSSSRTSGANVLTF. DNA for the CDR3: TGTGCCAGCAGTTCATCCCGGACCTCTGGGGCCAACGTCCTGACTTTC.

This clonotype was detected ten times or more. V gene TRBV18 combines with J gene TRBJ1-6, with a weak D call TRBD1 (6 bases). Germline CDR1 is KGHSH and CDR2 is LQKENI. The CDR3 consists of 14 residues. The V and J ends lost 3 bases and 9 bases respectively, with 12 bases between them. Here the CDR3 reads CASSPGHGSSPLHF. The CDR3 coding sequence is TGTGCCAGCTCACCGGGACACGGGAGTTCACCCCTCCACTTT.

This clonotype was recorded many times. This chain uses TRBV20-1 with TRBJ2-3, with D maybe TRBD2 (5 bases). The V end was cut by 5 bases, the J end by 4 bases, with 13 bases between. This CDR3 is 13 amino acids long. Germline CDR1 is DFQATT and CDR2 is SNEGSKA (reference sequence). In DNA form, the CDR3 reads TGCAGTGCTCGCCTAGCTGGCTCAGATACGCAGTATTTT. Translating gives CSARLAGSDTQYF.